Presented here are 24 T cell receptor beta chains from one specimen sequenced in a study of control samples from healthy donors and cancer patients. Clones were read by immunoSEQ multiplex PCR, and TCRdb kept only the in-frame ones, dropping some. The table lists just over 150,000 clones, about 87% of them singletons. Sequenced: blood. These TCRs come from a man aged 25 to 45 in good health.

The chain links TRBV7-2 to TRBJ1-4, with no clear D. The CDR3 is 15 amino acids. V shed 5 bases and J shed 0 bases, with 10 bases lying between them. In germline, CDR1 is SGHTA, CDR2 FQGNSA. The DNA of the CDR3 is TGTGCCAGCAGCCCTACTAGTGCAACTAATGAAAAACTGTTTTTT. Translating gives CASSPTSATNEKLFF.

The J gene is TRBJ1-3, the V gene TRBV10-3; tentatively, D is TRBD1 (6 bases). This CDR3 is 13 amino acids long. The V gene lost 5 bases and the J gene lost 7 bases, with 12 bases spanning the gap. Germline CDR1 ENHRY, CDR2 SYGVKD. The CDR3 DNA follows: TGTGCCATCAGTAAGACAGGTCGCAACACCATATATTTT. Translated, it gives CAISKTGRNTIYF.

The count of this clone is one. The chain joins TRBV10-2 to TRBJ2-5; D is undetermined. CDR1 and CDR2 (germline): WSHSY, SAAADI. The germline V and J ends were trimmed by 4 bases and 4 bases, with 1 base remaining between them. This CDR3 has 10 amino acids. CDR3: CASSGETQYF. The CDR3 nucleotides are TGCGCCAGCAGTGGAGAGACCCAGTACTTC.

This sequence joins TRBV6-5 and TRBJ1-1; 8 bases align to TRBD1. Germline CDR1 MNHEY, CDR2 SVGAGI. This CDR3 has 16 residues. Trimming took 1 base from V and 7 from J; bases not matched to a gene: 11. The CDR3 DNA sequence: TGTGCCAGCAGTTACTTGGGGACAGGCGGCCCATATGAAGCTTTCTTT. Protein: CASSYLGTGGPYEAFF.

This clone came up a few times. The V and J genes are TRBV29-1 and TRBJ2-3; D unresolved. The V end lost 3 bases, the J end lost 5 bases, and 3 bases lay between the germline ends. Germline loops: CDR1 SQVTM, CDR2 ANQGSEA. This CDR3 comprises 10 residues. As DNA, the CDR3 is TGCAGCGTTGACGAAGATACGCAGTATTTT. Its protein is CSVDEDTQYF.

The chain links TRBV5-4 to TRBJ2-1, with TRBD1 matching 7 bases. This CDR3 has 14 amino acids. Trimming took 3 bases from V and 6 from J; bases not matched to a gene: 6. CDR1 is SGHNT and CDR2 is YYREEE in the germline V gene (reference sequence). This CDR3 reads CASSSRDRGNEQFF. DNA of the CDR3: TGTGCCAGCAGCTCCCGGGACAGAGGCAATGAGCAGTTCTTC.

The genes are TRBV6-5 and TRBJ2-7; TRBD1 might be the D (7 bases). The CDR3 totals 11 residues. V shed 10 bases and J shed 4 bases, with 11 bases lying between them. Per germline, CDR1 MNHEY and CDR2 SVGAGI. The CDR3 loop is CATSGGYEQYF. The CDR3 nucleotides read TGTGCCACCTCAGGGGGGTACGAGCAGTACTTC.

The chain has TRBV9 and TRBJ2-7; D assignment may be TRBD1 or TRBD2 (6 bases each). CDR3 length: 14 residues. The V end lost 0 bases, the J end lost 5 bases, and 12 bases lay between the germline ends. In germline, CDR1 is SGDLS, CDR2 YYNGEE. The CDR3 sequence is CASSVAYGGHEQYF. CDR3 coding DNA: TGTGCCAGCAGCGTAGCCTACGGGGGCCACGAGCAGTACTTC.

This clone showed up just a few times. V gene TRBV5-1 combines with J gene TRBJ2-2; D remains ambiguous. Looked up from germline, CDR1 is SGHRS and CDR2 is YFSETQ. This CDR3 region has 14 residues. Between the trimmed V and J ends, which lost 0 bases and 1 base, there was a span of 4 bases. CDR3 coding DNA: TGCGCCAGCAGCTTGGAGGGGAACACCGGGGAGCTGTTTTTT. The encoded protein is CASSLEGNTGELFF.

The CDR3 DNA is TGTGCCAGCAGCTCCCTGGCGGGAGTCAGATACAATGAGCAGTTCTTC. Encoded protein: CASSSLAGVRYNEQFF. The V and J genes are TRBV7-8 and TRBJ2-1; 7 bases fit TRBD2. Germline lookup yields CDR1 SGHVS and CDR2 FQNEAQ. Trimming at V came to 4 bases and at J to 4 bases, leaving 10 bases not matched to a gene. This CDR3 spans 16 amino acids.

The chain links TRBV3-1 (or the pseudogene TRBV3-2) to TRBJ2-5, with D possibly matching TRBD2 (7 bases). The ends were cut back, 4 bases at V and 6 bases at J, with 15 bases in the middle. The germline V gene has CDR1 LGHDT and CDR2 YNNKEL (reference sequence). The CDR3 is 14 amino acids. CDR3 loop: CASSPWGGRQTQYF. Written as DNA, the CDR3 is TGTGCCAGCAGCCCGTGGGGGGGCCGCCAGACCCAGTACTTC.

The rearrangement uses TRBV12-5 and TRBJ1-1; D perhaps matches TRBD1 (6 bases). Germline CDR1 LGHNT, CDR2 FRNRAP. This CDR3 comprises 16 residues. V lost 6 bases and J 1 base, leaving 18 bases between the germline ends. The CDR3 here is CASGRTGQQRNTEAFF. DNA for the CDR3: TGTGCTAGTGGCCGTACCGGACAGCAACGGAACACTGAAGCTTTCTTT.

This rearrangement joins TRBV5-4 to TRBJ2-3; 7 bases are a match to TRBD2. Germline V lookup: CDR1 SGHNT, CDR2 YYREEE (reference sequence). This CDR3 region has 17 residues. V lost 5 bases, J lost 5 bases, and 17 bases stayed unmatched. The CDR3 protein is CASRSEIYTSGGDTQYF. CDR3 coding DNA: TGTGCCAGCAGATCCGAGATTTATACGTCGGGAGGAGATACGCAGTATTTT.

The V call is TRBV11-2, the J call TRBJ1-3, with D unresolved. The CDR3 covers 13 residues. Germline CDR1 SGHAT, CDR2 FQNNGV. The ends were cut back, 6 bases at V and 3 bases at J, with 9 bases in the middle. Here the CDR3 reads CASRVLVGNTIYF. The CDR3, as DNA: TGTGCCAGCAGAGTGCTCGTTGGAAACACCATATATTTT.

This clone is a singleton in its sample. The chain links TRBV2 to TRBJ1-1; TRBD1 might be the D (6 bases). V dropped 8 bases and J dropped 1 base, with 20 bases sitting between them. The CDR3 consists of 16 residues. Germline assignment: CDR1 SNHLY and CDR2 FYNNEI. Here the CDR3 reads CASLPQGTQQNTEAFF. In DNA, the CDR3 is TGTGCCAGCCTACCCCAGGGGACACAACAGAACACTGAAGCTTTCTTT.

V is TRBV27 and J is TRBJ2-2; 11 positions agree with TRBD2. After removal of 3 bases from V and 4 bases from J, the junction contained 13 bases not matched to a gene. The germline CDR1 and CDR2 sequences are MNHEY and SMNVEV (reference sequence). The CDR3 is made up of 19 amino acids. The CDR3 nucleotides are TGTGCCAGCAGTTTCGGGGGTATAGCGGGAGGGCGAGGCACCGGGGAGCTGTTTTTT. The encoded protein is CASSFGGIAGGRGTGELFF.

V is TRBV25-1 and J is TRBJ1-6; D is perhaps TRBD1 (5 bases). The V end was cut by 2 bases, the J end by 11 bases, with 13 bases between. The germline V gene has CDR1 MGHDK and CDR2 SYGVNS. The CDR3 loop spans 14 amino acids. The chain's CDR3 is CASSERGRGTPLHF. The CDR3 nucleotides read TGTGCCAGCAGTGAAAGGGGCCGAGGGACACCCCTCCACTTT.

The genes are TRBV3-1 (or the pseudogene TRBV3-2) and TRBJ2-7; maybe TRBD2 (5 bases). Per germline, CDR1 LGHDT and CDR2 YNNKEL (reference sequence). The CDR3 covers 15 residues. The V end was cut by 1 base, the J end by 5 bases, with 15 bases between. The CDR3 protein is CASSQGIMRRDEQYF. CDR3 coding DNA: TGTGCCAGCAGCCAAGGGATCATGAGGCGGGACGAGCAGTACTTC.

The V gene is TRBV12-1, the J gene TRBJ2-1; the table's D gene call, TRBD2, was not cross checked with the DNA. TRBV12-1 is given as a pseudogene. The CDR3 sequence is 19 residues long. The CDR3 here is CASSPGLAAAGPPYNEQFF. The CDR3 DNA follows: TGTGCCAGCAGCCCGGGACTAGCGGCAGCGGGGCCACCCTACAATGAGCAGTTCTTC.

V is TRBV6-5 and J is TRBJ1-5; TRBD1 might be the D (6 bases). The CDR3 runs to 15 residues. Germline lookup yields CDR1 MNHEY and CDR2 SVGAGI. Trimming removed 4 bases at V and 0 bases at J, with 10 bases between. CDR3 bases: TGTGCCAGCAGTTCAGGGGCCTATAGCAATCAGCCCCAGCATTTT. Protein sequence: CASSSGAYSNQPQHF.

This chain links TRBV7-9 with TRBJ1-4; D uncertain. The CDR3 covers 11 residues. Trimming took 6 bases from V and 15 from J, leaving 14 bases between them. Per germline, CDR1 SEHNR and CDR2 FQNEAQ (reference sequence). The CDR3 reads CASSYGQQMFF. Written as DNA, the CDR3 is TGTGCCAGCAGTTATGGGCAGCAGATGTTTTTT.

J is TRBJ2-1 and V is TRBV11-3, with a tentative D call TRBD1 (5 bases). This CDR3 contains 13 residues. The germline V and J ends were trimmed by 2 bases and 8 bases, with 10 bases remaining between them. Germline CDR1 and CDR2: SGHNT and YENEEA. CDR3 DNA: TGTGCCAGCAGCTTAAGTGGGGCCCATGAGCAGTTCTTC. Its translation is CASSLSGAHEQFF. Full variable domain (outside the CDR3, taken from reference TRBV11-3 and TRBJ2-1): EAGVVQSPRYKIIEKKQPVAFWCNPISGHNTLYWYLQNLGQGPELLIRYENEEAVDDSQLPKDRFSAERLKGVDSTLKIQPAELGDSAVYLCASSLSGAHEQFFGPGTRLTVL.

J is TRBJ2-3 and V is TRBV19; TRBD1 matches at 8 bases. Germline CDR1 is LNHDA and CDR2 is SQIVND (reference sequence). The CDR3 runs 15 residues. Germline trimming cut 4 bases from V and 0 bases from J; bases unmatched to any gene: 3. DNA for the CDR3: TGTGCCAGTAGTACTGGGACAGGAAGCACAGATACGCAGTATTTT. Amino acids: CASSTGTGSTDTQYF. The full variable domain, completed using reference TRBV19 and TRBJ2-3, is DGGITQSPKYLFRKEGQNVTLSCEQNLNHDAMYWYRQDPGQGLRLIYYSQIVNDFQKGDIAEGYSVSREKKESFPLTVTSAQKNPTAFYLCASSTGTGSTDTQYFGPGTRLTVL.

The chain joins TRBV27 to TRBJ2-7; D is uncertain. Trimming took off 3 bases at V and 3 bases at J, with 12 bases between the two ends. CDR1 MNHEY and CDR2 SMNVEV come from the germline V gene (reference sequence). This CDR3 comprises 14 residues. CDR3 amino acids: CASSFIAGNYEQYF. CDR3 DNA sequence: TGTGCCAGCAGTTTTATTGCAGGAAACTACGAGCAGTACTTC.